This T cell receptor (beta chain) stems from a study of neurological immune-mediated disorders. Regarding the study as a whole: A possible signature appeared as one related-CDR3 cluster, in which phylogenetic grouping placed the repertoires of 18 of 34 multiple sclerosis patients.

TCRdb re-analysed the 5' RACE reads in MiXCR, keeping a single row per CDR3 protein. The data hold 50,000 to 55,000 distinct CDR3 sequences, with about 4.1% observed a single time. Details on this clonotype: The antigen is undetermined.

The ends were cut back, 6 bases at V and 12 bases at J, with 18 bases in the middle. The length of the CDR3 is 12 residues. Looked up from germline, CDR1 is MNHEY and CDR2 is SMNVEV (reference sequence). The chain recombines TRBV27 with TRBJ2-7, with D unclear. The source is a man aged 55 to 70 with multiple sclerosis. The sequenced material came from PBMCs. In nucleotides, the CDR3 is TGTGCCAGCAGGCCGGGCCAAGGGAATTGGTACTTC. Its protein product is CASRPGQGNWYF.